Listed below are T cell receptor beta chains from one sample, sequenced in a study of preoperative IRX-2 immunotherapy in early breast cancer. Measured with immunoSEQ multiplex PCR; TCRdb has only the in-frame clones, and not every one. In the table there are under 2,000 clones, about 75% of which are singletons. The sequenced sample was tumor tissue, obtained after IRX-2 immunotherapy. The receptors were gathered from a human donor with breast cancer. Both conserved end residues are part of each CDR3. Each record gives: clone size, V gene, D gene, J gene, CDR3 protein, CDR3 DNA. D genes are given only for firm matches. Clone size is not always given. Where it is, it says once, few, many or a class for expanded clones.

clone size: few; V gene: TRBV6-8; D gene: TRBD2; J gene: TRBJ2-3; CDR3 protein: CAIRGLATDTQYF; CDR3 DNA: TGTGCCATCCGGGGACTAGCTACAGATACGCAGTATTTT
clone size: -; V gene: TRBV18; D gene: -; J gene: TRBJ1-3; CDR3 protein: CASSPNPDSGNTIYF; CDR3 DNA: TGTGCCAGCTCACCCAACCCGGACTCTGGAAACACCATATATTTT
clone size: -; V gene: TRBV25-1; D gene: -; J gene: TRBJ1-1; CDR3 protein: CASTPVLGANTEAFF; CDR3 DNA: TGTGCCAGCACTCCAGTGCTAGGGGCGAACACTGAAGCTTTCTTT
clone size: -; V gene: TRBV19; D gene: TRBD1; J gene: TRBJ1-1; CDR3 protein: CASSAGGTEAFF; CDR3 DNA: TGTGCCAGTAGTGCAGGGGGCACTGAAGCTTTCTTT
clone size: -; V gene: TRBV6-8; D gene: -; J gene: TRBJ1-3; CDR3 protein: CASSRYTGNTIYF; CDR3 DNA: TGTGCCAGCAGTAGATATACTGGAAACACCATATATTTT
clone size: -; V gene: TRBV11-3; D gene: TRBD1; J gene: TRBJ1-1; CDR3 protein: CASSPRTGGTEAFF; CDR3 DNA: TGTGCCAGCAGCCCTCGGACAGGGGGCACTGAAGCTTTCTTT
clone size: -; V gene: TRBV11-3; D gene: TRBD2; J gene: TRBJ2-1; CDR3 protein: CASSPGTSGGYTYNEQFF; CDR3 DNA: TGTGCCAGCAGCCCTGGGACTAGCGGGGGATATACCTACAATGAGCAGTTCTTC
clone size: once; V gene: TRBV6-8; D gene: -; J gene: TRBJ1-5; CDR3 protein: CAIWGGGNNQPQHF; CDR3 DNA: TGTGCCATCTGGGGGGGAGGGAACAATCAGCCCCAGCATTTT
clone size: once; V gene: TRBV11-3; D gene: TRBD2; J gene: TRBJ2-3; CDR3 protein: CASRDQGLAADTQYF; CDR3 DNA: TGTGCCAGCAGGGATCAGGGACTAGCAGCAGATACGCAGTATTTT
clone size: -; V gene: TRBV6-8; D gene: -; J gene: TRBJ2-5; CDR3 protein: CASSYGYRGPPSQETQYF; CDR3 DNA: TGTGCCAGCAGTTACGGCTATCGGGGGCCCCCTTCACAAGAGACCCAGTACTTC
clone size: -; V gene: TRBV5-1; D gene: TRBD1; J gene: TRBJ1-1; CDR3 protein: CASSRWTGGHTEAFF; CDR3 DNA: TGCGCCAGCAGCCGATGGACAGGGGGGCACACTGAAGCTTTCTTT
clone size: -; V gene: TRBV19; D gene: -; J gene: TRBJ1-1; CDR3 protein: CASSTPGSVFGAFF; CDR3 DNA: TGTGCCAGTAGTACCCCCGGCTCGGTCTTCGGAGCTTTCTTT
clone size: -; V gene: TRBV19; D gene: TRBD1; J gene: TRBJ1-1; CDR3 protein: CASSILPDRGPTEAFF; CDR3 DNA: TGTGCCAGTAGTATACTCCCGGACAGGGGGCCCACTGAAGCTTTCTTT
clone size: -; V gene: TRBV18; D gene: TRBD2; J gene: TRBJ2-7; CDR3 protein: CASSPPRGGAYEQYF; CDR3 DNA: TGTGCCAGCTCACCACCTCGCGGGGGGGCCTACGAGCAGTACTTC
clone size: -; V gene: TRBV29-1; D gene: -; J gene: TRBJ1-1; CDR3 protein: CSVTGRDSTEAFF; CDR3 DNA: TGCAGCGTTACAGGGAGGGATTCCACTGAAGCTTTCTTT
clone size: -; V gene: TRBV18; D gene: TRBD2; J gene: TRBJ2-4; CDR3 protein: CASSPGVAGGLNIQYF; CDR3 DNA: TGTGCCAGCTCACCAGGAGTAGCGGGGGGGTTGAACATTCAGTACTTC
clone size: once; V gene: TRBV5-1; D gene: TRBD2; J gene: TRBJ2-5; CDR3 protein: CASSRVGTSGTSPGETQYF; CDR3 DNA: TGCGCCAGCAGCCGAGTGGGGACTAGCGGGACCTCCCCGGGAGAGACCCAGTACTTC
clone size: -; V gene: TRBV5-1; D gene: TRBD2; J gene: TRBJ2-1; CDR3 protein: CASSLWGGGTYNEQFF; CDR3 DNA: TGCGCCAGCAGCTTGTGGGGCGGGGGAACCTACAATGAGCAGTTCTTC
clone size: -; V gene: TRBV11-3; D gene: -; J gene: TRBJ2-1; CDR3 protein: CASSPLRGSNNEQFF; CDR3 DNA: TGTGCCAGCAGCCCTCTCCGGGGGAGCAACAATGAGCAGTTCTTC
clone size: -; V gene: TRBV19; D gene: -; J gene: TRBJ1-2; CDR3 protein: CASSLDTYGYTF; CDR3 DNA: TGTGCCAGTAGTCTCGACACCTATGGCTACACCTTC
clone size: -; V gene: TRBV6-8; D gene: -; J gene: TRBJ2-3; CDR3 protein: CASSYSPSDQSTDTQYF; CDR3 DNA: TGTGCCAGCAGTTATTCTCCTAGCGACCAGAGCACAGATACGCAGTATTTT
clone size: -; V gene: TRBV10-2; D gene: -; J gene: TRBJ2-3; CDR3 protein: CASSGDAAVADTQYF; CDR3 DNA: TGCGCCAGCAGTGGAGACGCCGCGGTGGCAGATACGCAGTATTTT
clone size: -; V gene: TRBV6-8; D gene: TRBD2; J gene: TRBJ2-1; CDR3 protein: CASSDRLAGHYNEQFF; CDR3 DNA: TGTGCCAGCAGTGACCGGCTAGCGGGGCATTACAATGAGCAGTTCTTC
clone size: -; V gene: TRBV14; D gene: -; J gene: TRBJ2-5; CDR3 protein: CASSPAGAPRETQYF; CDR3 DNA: TGTGCCAGCAGCCCCGCCGGGGCCCCCCGGGAGACCCAGTACTTC
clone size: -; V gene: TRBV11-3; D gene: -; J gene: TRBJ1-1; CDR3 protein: CASSATWGNTEAFF; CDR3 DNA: TGTGCCAGCAGCGCTACTTGGGGGAACACTGAAGCTTTCTTT
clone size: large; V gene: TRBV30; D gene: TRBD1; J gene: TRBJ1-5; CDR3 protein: CAWSRTGGRPQHF; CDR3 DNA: TGTGCCTGGAGTAGGACAGGGGGAAGGCCCCAGCATTTT
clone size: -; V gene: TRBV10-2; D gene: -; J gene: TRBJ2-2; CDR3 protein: CASTSGTTGELFF; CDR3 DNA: TGCGCCAGCACCAGCGGCACTACCGGGGAGCTGTTTTTT
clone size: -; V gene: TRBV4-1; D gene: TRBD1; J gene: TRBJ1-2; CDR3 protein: CASSQVVAGQDLYGYTF; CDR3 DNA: TGCGCCAGCAGCCAAGTAGTTGCGGGACAGGACCTCTATGGCTACACCTTC
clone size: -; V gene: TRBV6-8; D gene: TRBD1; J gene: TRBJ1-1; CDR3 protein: CASNPDRGDSQAFF; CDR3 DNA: TGTGCCAGCAACCCCGACAGGGGGGATTCTCAAGCTTTCTTT
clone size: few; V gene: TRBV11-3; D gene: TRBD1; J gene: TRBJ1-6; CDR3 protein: CASSLDRQGADSPLHF; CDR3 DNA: TGTGCCAGCAGCTTAGATCGACAGGGGGCTGATTCACCCCTCCACTTT
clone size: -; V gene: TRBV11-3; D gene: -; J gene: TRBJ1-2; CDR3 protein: CASSLDVDFTIIYGYTF; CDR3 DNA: TGTGCCAGCAGCTTAGATGTGGACTTTACCATTATCTATGGCTACACCTTC
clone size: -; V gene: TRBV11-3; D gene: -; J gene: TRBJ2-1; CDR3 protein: CASSPGPPFYEQFF; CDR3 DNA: TGTGCCAGCAGTCCGGGACCGCCCTTTTATGAGCAGTTCTTC
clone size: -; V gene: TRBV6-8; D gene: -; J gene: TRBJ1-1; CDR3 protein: CAISGGGNSEAFF; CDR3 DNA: TGTGCCATCAGTGGGGGGGGAAACAGTGAAGCTTTCTTT
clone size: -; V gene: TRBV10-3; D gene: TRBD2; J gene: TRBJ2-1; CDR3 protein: CAISESAGGPNEQFF; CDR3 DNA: TGTGCCATCAGTGAGTCAGCGGGGGGTCCCAATGAGCAGTTCTTC
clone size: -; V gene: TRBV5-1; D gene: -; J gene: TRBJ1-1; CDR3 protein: CASSLVGGIYTEAFF; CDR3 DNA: TGCGCCAGCAGCTTGGTTGGGGGCATTTACACTGAAGCTTTCTTT
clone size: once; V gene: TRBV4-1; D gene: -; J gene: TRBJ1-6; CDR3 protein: CASSQSQGYNSPLHF; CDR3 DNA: TGCGCCAGCAGCCAGAGCCAGGGGTATAATTCACCCCTCCACTTT
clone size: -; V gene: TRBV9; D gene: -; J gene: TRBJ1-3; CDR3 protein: CASSYGSVDGTYSGNTIYF; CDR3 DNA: TGTGCCAGCAGCTATGGGAGTGTGGACGGCACTTACTCTGGAAACACCATATATTTT
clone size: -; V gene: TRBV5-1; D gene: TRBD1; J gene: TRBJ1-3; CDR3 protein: CASSPGQGGNTIYF; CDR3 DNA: TGCGCCAGCAGTCCCGGACAGGGCGGAAACACCATATATTTT
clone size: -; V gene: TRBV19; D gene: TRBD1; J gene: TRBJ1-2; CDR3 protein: CASSSRTGWNYGYTF; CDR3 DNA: TGTGCCAGTAGTTCCCGGACAGGGTGGAACTATGGCTACACCTTC
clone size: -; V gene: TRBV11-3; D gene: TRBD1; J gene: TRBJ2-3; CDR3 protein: CASSARDSSFTQYF; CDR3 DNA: TGTGCCAGCAGCGCCCGGGACAGTTCTTTTACGCAGTATTTT
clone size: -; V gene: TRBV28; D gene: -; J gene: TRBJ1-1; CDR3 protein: CASSKPGTRGTEAFF; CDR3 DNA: TGTGCCAGCAGTAAACCTGGGACCCGAGGCACTGAAGCTTTCTTT
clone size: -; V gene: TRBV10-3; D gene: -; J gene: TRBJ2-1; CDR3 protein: CAISESIQATNYNEQFF; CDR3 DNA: TGTGCCATCAGTGAGTCGATCCAGGCGACGAACTACAATGAGCAGTTCTTC
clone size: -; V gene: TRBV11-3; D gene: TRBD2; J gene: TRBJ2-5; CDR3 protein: CASSLIGGGPQETQYF; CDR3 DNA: TGTGCCAGCAGCTTAATTGGCGGGGGGCCCCAAGAGACCCAGTACTTC
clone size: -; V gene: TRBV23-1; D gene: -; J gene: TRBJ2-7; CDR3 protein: CASSLGQIGSYEQYF; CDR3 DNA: TGCGCCAGCAGCTTGGGACAAATAGGCTCCTACGAGCAGTACTTC
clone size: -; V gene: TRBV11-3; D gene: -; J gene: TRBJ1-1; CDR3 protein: CASSRSSRSNTEAFF; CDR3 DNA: TGTGCCAGCAGCCGTTCATCCAGGTCGAACACTGAAGCTTTCTTT
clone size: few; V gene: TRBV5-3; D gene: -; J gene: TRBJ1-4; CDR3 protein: CARSLAEGAGIVREKLFF; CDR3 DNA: TGTGCCAGAAGCTTGGCCGAGGGTGCCGGCATCGTTAGGGAAAAACTGTTTTTT